The 30 T cell receptor beta chains given below trace back to one sample, sequenced in a study of glioma-infiltrating T cells. The iRepertoire nested amplicon-rescue multiplex PCR amplified TCR alpha and beta CDR3s from RNA. MiXCR was run by TCRdb on the multiplex PCR reads, yielding one entry per CDR3 protein. Seen here are roughly 190,000 distinct CDR3 sequences, about 31% observed once, and the top ten hold 20% to 25%. Sample: glioma tissue, nonneoplastic brain tissue, or PBMCs (not recorded which). The source is a human donor with low-grade glioma or glioblastoma, undergoing nonglioma brain surgery, or in good health (not recorded which).

The rearrangement joins TRBV7-2 to TRBJ2-3, with D unresolved. This CDR3 has 14 amino acids. V was clipped by 4 bases and J by 5 bases, with 13 bases between them. Germline lookup yields CDR1 SGHTA and CDR2 FQGNSA. CDR3 DNA: TGTGCCAGCAGCTGGACCGGAAGGGAAGATACGCAGTATTTT. Translation: CASSWTGREDTQYF. Based on the CDR3 plus reference TRBV7-2 and TRBJ2-3, the full variable domain is GAGVSQSPSNKVTEKGKDVELRCDPISGHTALYWYRQSLGQGLEFLIYFQGNSAPDKSGLPSDRFSAERTGGSVSTLTIQRTQQEDSAVYLCASSWTGREDTQYFGPGTRLTVL.

This clonotype was seen repeatedly, ten times or more. This sequence joins TRBV7-2 and TRBJ2-5; D remains unclear. The CDR3 is 15 residues long. The V end was cut by 5 bases, the J end by 5 bases, with 18 bases between. Germline V lookup: CDR1 SGHTA, CDR2 FQGNSA. As DNA, the CDR3 is TGTGCCAGCAGCGGCTTAGTCTTCGTGGGGGAGACCCAGTACTTC. Its protein is CASSGLVFVGETQYF.

In regard to this clonotype: This could be a read error, since a much larger clone is one nucleotide away. The chain is built from TRBV29-1 and TRBJ1-1; tentative D call: TRBD1 (6 bases). This CDR3 is 11 amino acids long. Germline CDR1 SQVTM, CDR2 ANQGSEA. This CDR3 is CSGQNRVEALF. The CDR3 nucleotides are TGCAGCGGACAGAACAGGGTGGAAGCTCTCTTT.

The sample holds a few counts of this clonotype. The chain has TRBV9 and TRBJ2-3; possible D gene TRBD2, 5 bases. Germline V lookup: CDR1 SGDLS, CDR2 YYNGEE. This CDR3 is 15 amino acids long. V shed 0 bases and J shed 5 bases, with 13 bases lying between them. In nucleotides, the CDR3 is TGTGCCAGCAGCGTAGCTCCGGGGATGCGAGATACGCAGTATTTT. As protein: CASSVAPGMRDTQYF.

This clonotype was counted ten times or more. This chain joins TRBV28 and TRBJ1-2; 9 bases fit TRBD1. V shed 5 bases, J shed 3 bases, and the junction held 10 bases outside the gene matches. Germline V gene data show CDR1 as MDHEN and CDR2 as SYDVKM. The CDR3 runs to 16 residues. The CDR3 DNA sequence: TGTGCCAGCAGTCCCCCCACAGGGGGCGAATACTATGGCTACACCTTC. Its protein is CASSPPTGGEYYGYTF.

This clonotype was recorded many times. The chain joins TRBV6-1 to TRBJ2-7; TRBD1 agrees at 11 bases. The V and J ends lost 5 bases and 4 bases, in that order; junction bases with no gene match: 7. Germline CDR1 is MNHNS and CDR2 is SASEGT. This CDR3 spans 15 amino acids. CDR3 amino acids: CASSPSGTGGYEQYF. As DNA, the CDR3 is TGTGCCAGCAGTCCTTCCGGGACAGGGGGGTACGAGCAGTACTTC.

The V gene is TRBV12-3 or TRBV12-4, the J gene TRBJ1-2; D may be TRBD1 (6 bases). The CDR3 contains 13 residues. V was trimmed by 10 bases and J by 5 bases, leaving 17 bases between them. The CDR3 region is CAISPGQFYGYTF. Here the CDR3 DNA reads TGTGCCATCAGCCCAGGACAGTTTTATGGCTACACCTTC.

Many counts were recorded for this clonotype. The rearrangement joins TRBV6-2 or TRBV6-3 to TRBJ2-7, with D perhaps TRBD1 or TRBD2 (6 bases each). The CDR3 is made up of 14 amino acids. V was trimmed by 2 bases and J by 3 bases, leaving 11 bases between them. Germline V gene lookup returns CDR1 MNHEY and CDR2 SVGEGT. The DNA of the CDR3 is TGTGCCAGCAGTTACGGAGGGACAAGCTACGAGCAGTACTTC. Residues: CASSYGGTSYEQYF.

A note on this clonotype: This may come from a read error, since a much larger clone is one base off. The CDR3 spells CASSPLVISSLAKNIQYF. The DNA for the CDR3 is TGTGCCAGCAGCCCACTAGTCATATCGAGTCTGGCCAAAAACATTCAGTACTTC. V is TRBV7-2 and J is TRBJ2-4, with D maybe TRBD2 (5 bases). Germline CDR1 and CDR2: SGHTA and FQGNSA. The CDR3 is 18 residues long. V was clipped by 5 bases and J by 1 base, with 21 bases between them.

This clonotype was observed many times. The chain links TRBV20-1 to TRBJ2-7; TRBD1 matches 10 bases. Trimming took 2 bases from V and 3 from J; bases not matched to a gene: 7. Germline CDR1 DFQATT, CDR2 SNEGSKA (reference sequence). This CDR3 has 15 residues. CDR3 region: CSARSRRTGGYEQYF. The CDR3 coding sequence is TGCAGTGCTAGATCCCGTAGGACAGGGGGCTACGAGCAGTACTTC.

Turning to this clonotype: A clone one base away is much larger, so this may be a read error. The chain couples TRBV7-2 to TRBJ2-3; 14 bases align to TRBD2. The CDR3 loop spans 18 amino acids. Trimming took 3 bases from V and 5 from J; bases not matched to a gene: 10. CDR1 and CDR2 from the germline V gene are SGHTA and FQGNSA. The CDR3 DNA reads as TGTGCCAGCAGCTTTCCGGGACTAGCGGGAGTGGTCTTAGATACGCAGTATTTT. Protein: CASSFPGLAGVVLDTQYF. The full variable domain, in which reference TRBV7-2 and TRBJ2-3 provide the parts outside the CDR3, is GAGVSQSPSNKVTEKGKDVELRCDPISGHTALYWYRQSLGQGLEFLIYFQGNSAPDKSGLPSDRFSAERTGGSVSTLTIQRTQQEDSAVYLCASSFPGLAGVVLDTQYFGPGTRLTVL.

This clonotype was found once. This chain joins TRBV6-2 or TRBV6-3 and TRBJ2-7; 8 bases match TRBD1. CDR1 is MNHEY and CDR2 is SVGEGT in the germline V gene. The CDR3 spans 15 residues. V lost 11 bases to trimming and J lost 3 bases; unmatched junction nucleotides: 15. The CDR3 here is CAGRQTGDPYYEQYF. In nucleotides, the CDR3 is TGTGCCGGGAGACAGACAGGGGACCCTTACTACGAGCAGTACTTC.

The chain carries TRBV12-3 or TRBV12-4 and TRBJ1-5; possible D gene TRBD1, 5 bases. CDR3 length equals 14 residues. V shed 6 bases and J shed 5 bases, with 14 bases lying between them. The CDR3 DNA follows: TGTGCCAGCAGGTTAACAGGAGCCGATCAGCCCCAGCATTTT. Its translation: CASRLTGADQPQHF.

With regard to this clonotype: This clone may be a read error of a much larger clone one base away. The chain has TRBV19 and TRBJ1-6, with D uncertain. This CDR3 is built from 15 residues. V was shortened by 3 bases and J by 8 bases, with 14 bases between the two germline ends. Germline CDR1 LNHDA, CDR2 SQIVND (reference sequence). CDR3 in amino acids: CASSMQAMVDSPLHF. The DNA for the CDR3 is TGTGCCAGTAGTATGCAAGCCATGGTGGATTCACCCCTCCACTTT.

This chain connects TRBV7-2 to TRBJ2-5; 11 bases map to TRBD2. The CDR3 spans 14 residues. Germline CDR1 and CDR2: SGHTA and FQGNSA. V dropped 5 bases and J dropped 3; count of bases not matched to a gene: 2. The CDR3 sequence: CASSPTSGKETQYF. The CDR3 DNA sequence: TGTGCCAGCAGCCCGACTAGCGGGAAAGAGACCCAGTACTTC.

The genes are TRBV11-1 and TRBJ2-7, with a possible D match to TRBD2 (6 bases). The germline gives CDR1 SGHAT, CDR2 FQDESV (reference sequence). V lost 2 bases and J 4 bases, leaving 12 bases between the germline ends. The CDR3 extends over 14 amino acids. This CDR3 reads CASSLSGSGYEQYF. CDR3 DNA sequence: TGTGCCAGCAGCTTATCAGGGAGCGGGTACGAGCAGTACTTC.

This clonotype was recorded many times. CDR3 amino acids: CSAHRDSYEQYF. In nucleotides, the CDR3 is TGCAGTGCGCATCGGGATTCGTACGAGCAGTACTTC. The rearrangement joins TRBV20-1 to TRBJ2-7; perhaps TRBD2 as D (5 bases). Germline values: CDR1 DFQATT, CDR2 SNEGSKA (reference sequence). Trimming removed 6 bases from V and 4 bases from J, with 13 bases in between. The CDR3 sequence is 12 residues long.

The rearrangement links TRBV6-2 or TRBV6-3 to TRBJ2-3; D is possibly TRBD1 (6 bases). The germline V gene encodes CDR1 MNHEY and CDR2 SVGEGT. Between the trimmed V and J ends, which lost 0 bases and 2 bases, there was a span of 12 bases. This CDR3 spans 16 amino acids. In nucleotides, the CDR3 is TGTGCCAGCAGTTACTCGAGGGGGAGATTCACAGATACGCAGTATTTT. Encoded protein: CASSYSRGRFTDTQYF.

This clonotype was found a few times. J is TRBJ1-5 and V is TRBV12-3 or TRBV12-4, with a possible D match to TRBD1 (5 bases). Trimming removed 6 bases from V and 5 bases from J, with 11 bases in between. The length of the CDR3 is 13 residues. This CDR3 is CASRGTGDQPQHF. CDR3 sequence (DNA): TGTGCCAGCAGAGGGACTGGAGATCAGCCCCAGCATTTT.

The genes are TRBV11-2 and TRBJ2-1, with 13 positions matching TRBD2. Trimming cost V 6 bases and J 5 bases; bases outside gene matches: 4. There are 15 residues in the CDR3. Germline values: CDR1 SGHAT, CDR2 FQNNGV. CDR3 sequence: CASRAGLAGDNEQFF. For the CDR3, the DNA is TGTGCCAGCAGGGCTGGACTAGCGGGGGACAATGAGCAGTTCTTC. Full variable domain (outside the CDR3, taken from reference TRBV11-2 and TRBJ2-1): EAGVAQSPRYKIIEKRQSVAFWCNPISGHATLYWYQQILGQGPKLLIQFQNNGVVDDSQLPKDRFSAERLKGVDSTLKIQPAKLEDSAVYLCASRAGLAGDNEQFFGPGTRLTVL.

This clonotype was observed at least ten times. The chain carries TRBV29-1 and TRBJ2-1, with a weak D call TRBD2 (6 bases). This CDR3 comprises 14 residues. Germline assignment: CDR1 SQVTM and CDR2 ANQGSEA. Deletions cut 4 bases from V and 0 bases from J, with 10 bases between. The CDR3 spells CSVARGASYNEQFF. Here the CDR3 DNA reads TGCAGCGTTGCACGCGGGGCCTCCTACAATGAGCAGTTCTTC.

This clonotype occurred many times. The chain couples TRBV6-1 to TRBJ1-3; D possibly corresponds to TRBD1 (5 bases). Germline CDR1 MNHNS, CDR2 SASEGT. The CDR3 is 15 residues long. V lost 4 bases, J lost 0 bases, and 10 bases lay in between. The CDR3 protein is CASSARDFSGNTIYF. Here the CDR3 DNA reads TGTGCCAGCAGTGCCAGGGACTTCTCTGGAAACACCATATATTTT.

The chain couples TRBV19 to TRBJ2-7; a possible D gene is TRBD1 (5 bases). The end of the DNA fits TRBJ1-2 better, so the J call may be wrong. The germline V gene encodes CDR1 LNHDA and CDR2 SQIVND (reference sequence). The CDR3 loop spans 14 amino acids. The CDR3 reads CASRRQRTHYGYTF. DNA for the CDR3: TGTGCCAGTAGGAGACAGAGAACCCACTATGGCTACACCTTC.

The CDR3 sequence: CSVQRDMNTEAFF. The CDR3 nucleotides are TGCAGCGTTCAGAGGGACATGAACACTGAAGCTTTCTTT. The rearrangement links TRBV29-1 to TRBJ1-1, with D possibly matching TRBD1 (6 bases). The CDR3 spans 13 residues. The V end was cut by 5 bases, the J end by 0 bases, with 10 bases between. Germline CDR1 is SQVTM and CDR2 is ANQGSEA.

This clonotype was detected many times. The chain links TRBV28 to TRBJ1-3, with D possibly TRBD1 on 5 matching bases. This CDR3 has 14 residues. Deletions cut 4 bases from V and 5 bases from J, with 12 bases between. Per the germline V gene, CDR1 is MDHEN and CDR2 is SYDVKM. The CDR3 reads CASSSGAGRNTIYF. CDR3 sequence (DNA): TGTGCCAGCAGTTCCGGAGCGGGACGAAACACCATATATTTT.

About this clonotype itself: Being one base from a much bigger clone, this may be a read error. The rearrangement uses TRBV19 and TRBJ1-2, with TRBD1 as a possible D gene (5 bases). Per germline, CDR1 LNHDA and CDR2 SQIVND (reference sequence). This CDR3 spans 12 amino acids. The CDR3 DNA reads as TGTGCCAGTAGTCCTGGGACTTATGTCTACACCTTC. This sequence encodes CASSPGTYVYTF.

The sample holds many counts of this clonotype. V and J are TRBV20-1 and TRBJ1-2; a weak D match, TRBD1 (5 bases). Germline assignment: CDR1 DFQATT and CDR2 SNEGSKA (reference sequence). V was trimmed by 6 bases and J by 3 bases, leaving 20 bases between them. This CDR3 is 15 amino acids long. The DNA for the CDR3 is TGCAGTGCCGATCCTTCACAGGACAAACACTATGGCTACACCTTC. This codes for CSADPSQDKHYGYTF.

The chain has TRBV4-1 and TRBJ2-3; 12 nucleotides match TRBD2. After removal of 4 bases from V and 1 base from J, the junction contained 3 bases not matched to a gene. Germline V gene lookup returns CDR1 MGHRA and CDR2 YSYEKL. The length of the CDR3 is 16 residues. The CDR3 is CASSPSGRARTDTQYF. The CDR3 DNA is TGCGCCAGCAGCCCTAGCGGGAGGGCCCGCACAGATACGCAGTATTTT.

Concerning this clonotype: A single base separates this from a much larger clone, so it may be a read error. V and J are TRBV12-3 or TRBV12-4 and TRBJ1-1; D may be TRBD1 (5 bases). This CDR3 has 15 residues. Trimming took 5 bases from V and 5 from J, leaving 18 bases between them. Here the CDR3 reads CASSPTQGAVTEAFF. The CDR3 DNA reads TGTGCCAGCAGTCCAACCCAAGGGGCCGTAACTGAAGCTTTCTTT.

A note on this clonotype: One base away lies a much larger clone, so this may be a sequencing read error. The chain employs TRBV4-1 and TRBJ2-1; 8 bases are a match to TRBD2. V lost 3 bases and J lost 6; bases outside the gene matches: 7. Per germline, CDR1 MGHRA and CDR2 YSYEKL. This CDR3 has 15 residues. CDR3 region: CASSHPLAALNEQFF. In nucleotides, the CDR3 is TGCGCCAGCAGCCACCCACTAGCGGCCCTCAATGAGCAGTTCTTC.